This TCR beta chain was obtained from a study of memory CD4+ T cells and cytomegalovirus serostatus (dated by TCRdb to the late 2010s). Broadly, across the study: The cohort included roughly 35 healthy adults from Belgium, of whom 9 were CMV seropositive and about 25 were CMV seronegative. The study sequenced CD4+ memory TCRbeta repertoires of a Belgian cohort with known cytomegalovirus serostatus to replicate a published TCR-based CMV serostatus classifier.

Single viable CD3+CD4+CD8-CD45RO+ cells were sorted as memory CD4+ T cells on a FACSAria II. CMV serostatus was determined with a Roche Elecsys assay detecting serum IgG against CMV pp150, pp28, p38 and p52. Once the samples were thawed, total CD4+ T cells were enriched through positive selection using CD4 magnetic microbeads. The samples came from a separate study whose specific focus was interrogating the CD4+ T cell memory repertoire. Peripheral blood mononuclear cells were isolated and cryopreserved following standard operating procedures; serum was stored at -80 °C. Staining used CD3-PerCP (BW264/56), CD4-APC (RPA-T4), CD45RO-PE (UCHT1) and CD8-Pacific Orange (3B5) antibodies, with Sytox blue excluding non-viable cells. A single count supports this clone. There is no known antigen for this receptor. Base quality data are lacking; no much larger clone is found one base away. Summary of the overall study and its limitations: Only CD4+CD45RO+ memory cells were sequenced, unlike the original study, which covered naive and memory CD4+ and CD8+ populations. Of 164 previously reported CMV-associated TCRbeta sequences, some 73 appeared in the CD4+ memory repertoires, each in one to five individuals. Results were interpreted as suggesting that the CMV-associated TCR signature is largely present in the CD4+ memory repertoire. On the Belgian cohort, the classifier built on the original framework reached a median bootstrapped AUC of about 0.95, with a 95% CI of 0.76-1.00. For CMV serostatus prediction, a median bootstrapped AUC of 0.95 was reached with the original framework, and a median bootstrapped AUC of approximately 0.9 was reached with a US-trained random forest.

The Quick-DNA Microprep Kit was used to extract genomic DNA from the sorted cells. Amplification of TCRbeta DNA was done with the immunoSEQ hsTCRbeta kit, following the protocol from the manufacturer. An Illumina MiSeq instrument was used to sequence the TCRbeta libraries. The original pipeline was this. Following removal of out-of-frame sequences, 2,204,828 distinct TCRbeta sequences were retained, with an average of approximately 69,000 per individual. Each individual was scored according to the count of 164 previously reported CMV-associated TCRbeta sequences and the total productive distinct TCRbeta count. A beta-binomial model was reimplemented in Python, and scikit-learn random forests with default parameters were trained on data from the US cohort. Classifier performance on the Belgian cohort was summarized as median AUC with percentile confidence intervals over 10,000 bootstrap iterations. As stored in TCRdb, this immuneACCESS dataset retains in-frame rearrangements with V and J assigned. A fraction of the clones does not appear; measured against another copy, unresolved V genes explain less than half of the discrepancy, and the remainder lacks a known reason. The V and J calls and clone size were taken over from that table, and D and trimming were inferred from the DNA. The sample table lists around 32,000 clones, about 75% of them with a count of one. Of the sample, 0.63% is held by the ten largest clones.

This TCR was recovered from an adult in good health and CMV-seronegative. Some clones in this sample may be carry-over from other donors' samples. The sequencing input was memory CD4+ T cells from blood.

The CDR3 sequence is CASSLGSTGISNYGYTF. The DNA sequence follows: TGTGCCAGCAGCTTGGGGTCCACAGGGATTTCGAACTATGGCTACACCTTC. In this chain, TRBV5-5 is recombined with TRBJ1-2; TRBD1 is perhaps the D gene, given 6 matching bases. The CDR3 covers 17 residues, taking in both the cysteine and the phenylalanine. Only the CDR3 region is kept as DNA, spanning 51 bases read in frame from base 1. As encoded in the germline V gene (reference sequence), CDR1 is SGHKS while CDR2 is YYEKEE. The trim is 0 bases for V and 2 bases for J, with a gap of 17 bases between the germline ends.